This T cell receptor beta chain was sequenced during a study of tumor-infiltrating lymphocytes in primary liver carcinoma. Study overall: Samples had roughly 3.65 to 8 million productive TCRbeta reads, comparable between tissue types.

DNA and RNA were both co-extracted from about 20-30 mg of bulk tissue that had not been sorted. The V end lost 1 base, the J end lost 4 bases, and 8 bases lay between the germline ends. The CDR3 loop spans 14 amino acids. Study observations and caveats: Relative to tumor region pairs, the tumor-adjacent and tumor-blood pairs showed overlap that was lower.

A primer in the constant region served to generate TCR beta cDNA from roughly 520 ng of total RNA. Libraries covering TCR beta were generated through three nested multiplex PCR rounds (using a slightly modified ARM-PCR). TRBV1-TRBV30 forward primers paired with a C-beta reverse primer were used in the first two PCR rounds, which ran roughly 10 cycles each. TCRdb analysed the multiplex PCR reads with MiXCR anew, one entry per CDR3 protein. This repertoire shows 150,000 to 200,000 distinct CDR3 sequences, around 81% found once; its top ten account for 15% to 20%. Notes on this clonotype: Its antigen is still unknown. The conserved closing phenylalanine or tryptophan is absent in this CDR3, likely reflecting a read error.

Material for sequencing was tumor tissue from primary liver carcinoma. This sequence was found in a man aged 35-49 years with primary liver carcinoma and hepatitis B virus infection. J is TRBJ1-5 and V is TRBV12-3 or TRBV12-4; D gene unclear. CDR3 DNA: TGTGCCAGCAGTTTAGTACCAGATAATCAGCCCCAGCATATT. Its protein product is CASSLVPDNQPQHI.